The 10 T cell receptor beta chains reported below all come from one sample, sequenced in a study of T cells of healthy individuals (dated by TCRdb to 2017 to 2018). The method was 5' RACE. Data came from an Illumina MiSeq. The public reads were run again by TCRdb, first through fastp at Q25 and then through MiXCR, and only productive beta chains were kept. Rows matching on CDR3 protein sequence are summarized as one entry with the most common DNA and genes. The sample table contains approximately 89,000 distinct CDR3 sequences; only one count was recorded for 4% to 5.5% of them. Clones ranked in the top ten supply about 7.5% of the sample. These receptors were obtained from a female donor in good health.

This clonotype has only a few counts. This chain links TRBV5-6 with TRBJ2-7; TRBD1 might be the D (6 bases). Trimming removed 2 bases at V and 7 bases at J, with 22 bases between. The CDR3 is made up of 16 amino acids. The germline V gene has CDR1 SGHDT and CDR2 YYEEEE. The CDR3 nucleotides are TGTGCCAGCAGCTTAATTCCCAGGGGTCGGCCGGGGGAGCAGTACTTC. This codes for CASSLIPRGRPGEQYF.

This clonotype was picked up many times. CDR3 nucleotide sequence: TGTGCCAGCAGTTACGAACCCTCATCCTACAATGAGCAGTTCTTC. Translated: CASSYEPSSYNEQFF. The chain joins TRBV6-5 to TRBJ2-1; D gene ambiguous. V was pared by 2 bases and J by 1 base, with 9 bases between. The CDR3 covers 15 residues. Germline values: CDR1 MNHEY, CDR2 SVGAGI.

This clonotype showed up just a few times. The genes are TRBV13 and TRBJ2-3; 13 bases map to TRBD2. In germline, CDR1 is PRHDT, CDR2 FYEKMQ (reference sequence). The CDR3 runs 17 residues. J was trimmed by 0 bases and V by 4 bases; bases with no gene match: 4. As DNA, the CDR3 is TGTGCCAGCAGCTCCGGGACTAGCGGGACTAGCACAGATACGCAGTATTTT. Protein sequence: CASSSGTSGTSTDTQYF. The full variable domain, with the rest looked up from reference TRBV13 and TRBJ2-3, is AAGVIQSPRHLIKEKRETATLKCYPIPRHDTVYWYQQGPGQDPQFLISFYEKMQSDKGSIPDRFSAQQFSDYHSELNMSSLELGDSALYFCASSSGTSGTSTDTQYFGPGTRLTVL.

In this sample, this clonotype turned up a few times. J is TRBJ1-2 and V is TRBV12-3 or TRBV12-4, with D tentatively TRBD1 (5 bases). V was trimmed by 2 bases and J by 4 bases, leaving 8 bases between them. The CDR3 runs to 13 residues. As DNA, the CDR3 is TGTGCCAGCAGTTTAATGGGGACCTATGGCTACACCTTC. Protein: CASSLMGTYGYTF.

A few counts support this clonotype. J is TRBJ1-1 and V is TRBV13; D is uncertain. This CDR3 comprises 15 residues. V lost 0 bases and J 4 bases, leaving 12 bases between the germline ends. CDR1 and CDR2 (germline): PRHDT, FYEKMQ (reference sequence). The CDR3 DNA reads as TGTGCCAGCAGCTTAGGCCTTAACAGCGGCACTGAAGCTTTCTTT. It is translated as CASSLGLNSGTEAFF.

This clonotype was found many times. The V and J genes are TRBV6-6 and TRBJ1-5, with TRBD1 matching over 8 bases. The CDR3 spans 14 residues. The trim removed 7 bases at V and 4 bases at J, leaving 6 bases unmatched. CDR1 and CDR2 from the germline V gene are MNHNY and SVGAGI (reference sequence). The CDR3 region has the DNA TGTGCCAGCAACCAGCAGGGGGCTAATCAGCCCCAGCATTTT. It codes for CASNQQGANQPQHF.

The rearrangement joins TRBV30 to TRBJ1-4; D is perhaps TRBD1 (5 bases). The CDR3 extends over 14 amino acids. V was cut by 0 bases and J by 7 bases, with 12 bases left in between. Per germline, CDR1 GTSNPN and CDR2 SVGIG (reference sequence). For the CDR3, the DNA is TGTGCCTGGAGTGTAGGGAACGGGGGTGAAAAACTGTTTTTT. Its protein product is CAWSVGNGGEKLFF.

This clonotype occurred a few times. The chain combines TRBV30 with TRBJ2-1; 7 bases fit TRBD2. The J segment lost 4 bases and the V segment lost 5 bases, leaving 11 bases of the junction unmatched. Germline loops: CDR1 GTSNPN, CDR2 SVGIG (reference sequence). This CDR3 contains 15 residues. CDR3 coding DNA: TGTGCCTGGTGCCCAGGTGGCGGGGGATACAATGAGCAGTTCTTC. Amino acid sequence: CAWCPGGGGYNEQFF. The full variable domain, in which reference TRBV30 and TRBJ2-1 provide the parts outside the CDR3, is SQTIHQWPATLVQPVGSPLSLECTVEGTSNPNLYWYRQAAGRGLQLLFYSVGIGQISSEVPQNLSASRPQDRQFILSSKKLLLSDSGFYLCAWCPGGGGYNEQFFGPGTRLTVL.

The table lists this clonotype with a few counts. The chain has TRBV7-2 and TRBJ2-2; tentative D call: TRBD2 (6 bases). The CDR3 consists of 16 residues. Per the germline V gene, CDR1 is SGHTA and CDR2 is FQGNSA. V was clipped by 7 bases and J by 2 bases, with 17 bases between them. CDR3 in DNA: TGTGCCAGCACCCTAAGGATAGCGGCTAACACCGGGGAGCTGTTTTTT. Translating gives CASTLRIAANTGELFF.

The chain recombines TRBV20-1 with TRBJ1-2, with D unclear. This CDR3 is built from 13 residues. Germline loops: CDR1 DFQATT, CDR2 SNEGSKA (reference sequence). V was clipped by 0 bases and J by 6 bases, with 11 bases between them. CDR3 loop: CSARDHAVDGYTF. The CDR3 bases are TGCAGTGCTAGAGATCACGCAGTTGATGGCTACACCTTC.